A selection of T cell receptor beta chains follows, all from one sample in a study of blood T cell repertoires in COVID-19. The repertoire was sequenced with immunoSEQ multiplex PCR; TCRdb's copy has only in-frame clones and lacks some. Of 65,000 or so clones detected, roughly four fifths appear once; the ten largest clones hold roughly 4%. Input material: peripheral blood. These receptors were obtained from a man between 60 and 75 years old with acute or convalescent COVID-19. The CDR3 runs from the conserved cysteine through the conserved F or W. A D gene is named only where the DNA matches it firmly. Expanded clones are given a class, and other clones once, few, many or no size at all.

V: TRBV19
size: NA
J: TRBJ1-5
D: NA
CDR3: CASSLFPGAPQPQHF
DNA: TGTGCCAGTAGCCTCTTCCCAGGGGCTCCCCAGCCCCAGCATTTT

V: TRBV6-5
size: NA
J: TRBJ2-1
D: NA
CDR3: CASSPLDYNEQFF
DNA: TGTGCCAGCAGTCCCTTAGACTACAATGAGCAGTTCTTC

V: TRBV9
size: NA
J: TRBJ1-5
D: NA
CDR3: CASSGRKGVGNQPQHF
DNA: TGTGCCAGCAGCGGCCGGAAGGGGGTTGGCAATCAGCCCCAGCATTTT

V: TRBV7-9
size: few
J: TRBJ2-1
D: TRBD2
CDR3: CASSLAVAGGVGDEQFF
DNA: TGTGCCAGCAGCTTAGCGGTAGCGGGGGGGGTAGGGGATGAGCAGTTCTTC

V: TRBV7-2
size: NA
J: TRBJ1-4
D: TRBD1
CDR3: CASSLGQGREKLFF
DNA: TGTGCCAGCAGCCTGGGACAGGGTCGTGAAAAACTGTTTTTT

V: TRBV19
size: NA
J: TRBJ2-5
D: NA
CDR3: CASSIAGRVGETQYF
DNA: TGTGCCAGTAGTATAGCCGGCAGGGTGGGGGAGACCCAGTACTTC

V: TRBV2
size: NA
J: TRBJ2-1
D: NA
CDR3: CASRGGTGWFGQFF
DNA: TGTGCCAGCAGGGGCGGGACCGGTTGGTTTGGGCAGTTCTTC

V: TRBV5-1
size: once
J: TRBJ2-7
D: NA
CDR3: CASSPGDEQYF
DNA: TGCGCCAGCAGCCCCGGGGACGAGCAGTACTTC

V: TRBV5-4
size: NA
J: TRBJ2-2
D: TRBD1
CDR3: CASSFRRLTGGIAGELFF
DNA: TGTGCCAGCAGCTTTCGACGGCTGACAGGGGGCATCGCCGGGGAGCTGTTTTTT

V: TRBV5-1
size: NA
J: TRBJ2-5
D: TRBD2
CDR3: CASSAGLAGGRETQYF
DNA: TGCGCCAGCAGCGCGGGACTAGCGGGGGGAAGAGAGACCCAGTACTTC

V: TRBV6-6
size: once
J: TRBJ1-6
D: NA
CDR3: CASRPTGQWDSPLHF
DNA: TGTGCCAGCAGGCCCACAGGGCAGTGGGATTCACCCCTCCACTTT

V: TRBV5-1
size: NA
J: TRBJ1-2
D: TRBD1
CDR3: CASSSSGGAGYGYTF
DNA: TGCGCCAGCAGCTCTTCAGGGGGCGCGGGCTATGGCTACACCTTC

V: TRBV18
size: NA
J: TRBJ2-2
D: NA
CDR3: CASSPQQPNTGELFF
DNA: TGTGCCAGCTCACCGCAACAGCCGAACACCGGGGAGCTGTTTTTT

V: TRBV6-6
size: NA
J: TRBJ1-5
D: TRBD1
CDR3: CASSSTGGADQPQHF
DNA: TGTGCCAGCAGCTCTACAGGGGGCGCGGATCAGCCCCAGCATTTT

V: TRBV6-5
size: few
J: TRBJ2-7
D: NA
CDR3: CASRTGLSRLEQYF
DNA: TGTGCCAGCAGAACAGGCCTCTCCCGCCTAGAGCAGTACTTC

V: TRBV6-5
size: NA
J: TRBJ1-1
D: NA
CDR3: CASIKDGGTTEAFF
DNA: TGTGCCAGCATCAAGGATGGGGGGACCACTGAAGCTTTCTTT

V: TRBV7-9
size: NA
J: TRBJ2-7
D: NA
CDR3: CASSSTGGKVEQYF
DNA: TGTGCCAGCAGCTCCACAGGCGGAAAAGTCGAGCAGTACTTC

V: TRBV19
size: NA
J: TRBJ2-5
D: TRBD1
CDR3: CASSSLLGDRVLGTQYF
DNA: TGTGCCAGTAGTTCCCTCCTGGGGGACAGGGTTTTAGGGACCCAGTACTTC

V: TRBV20-1
size: NA
J: TRBJ1-3
D: NA
CDR3: CSASGQFSGNTIYF
DNA: TGCAGTGCTAGTGGACAGTTCTCTGGAAACACCATATATTTT

V: TRBV2
size: NA
J: TRBJ1-2
D: NA
CDR3: CASSGMEGGGYTF
DNA: TGTGCCAGCAGTGGGATGGAGGGAGGAGGCTACACCTTC

V: TRBV29-1
size: NA
J: TRBJ2-7
D: NA
CDR3: CSVQVGTGGSEQYF
DNA: TGCAGCGTTCAAGTAGGTACAGGTGGTTCCGAGCAGTACTTC

V: TRBV5-5
size: NA
J: TRBJ2-7
D: NA
CDR3: CASSLVAGEGYEQYF
DNA: TGTGCCAGCAGCTTGGTAGCAGGGGAGGGGTACGAGCAGTACTTC

V: TRBV4-1
size: NA
J: TRBJ1-4
D: NA
CDR3: CASSQDLSRGGKLFF
DNA: TGCGCCAGCAGCCAAGATCTAAGCCGGGGTGGAAAACTGTTTTTT

V: TRBV7-3
size: once
J: TRBJ2-2
D: NA
CDR3: CASGGGNTGELFF
DNA: TGTGCCAGCGGGGGAGGGAACACCGGGGAGCTGTTTTTT

V: TRBV19
size: NA
J: TRBJ2-1
D: NA
CDR3: CASKSPGTYNEQFF
DNA: TGTGCCAGTAAGTCACCGGGGACCTACAATGAGCAGTTCTTC

V: TRBV19
size: NA
J: TRBJ1-2
D: TRBD1
CDR3: CASSIGTGDGYTF
DNA: TGTGCCAGTAGTATAGGGACAGGGGATGGCTACACCTTC

V: TRBV9
size: NA
J: TRBJ2-3
D: NA
CDR3: CASSPRGSSTDTQYF
DNA: TGTGCCAGCAGCCCCCGGGGATCCAGCACAGATACGCAGTATTTT

V: TRBV6-5
size: NA
J: TRBJ2-7
D: NA
CDR3: CASSQSGTLFFEQYF
DNA: TGTGCCAGCAGCCAATCCGGGACACTCTTTTTCGAGCAGTACTTC

V: TRBV7-2
size: NA
J: TRBJ2-2
D: NA
CDR3: CASRLRVGFDGELFF
DNA: TGTGCCAGCAGATTGAGGGTAGGGTTCGACGGGGAGCTGTTTTTT

V: TRBV7-9
size: NA
J: TRBJ2-1
D: TRBD1
CDR3: CASSHSGTGFDEQFF
DNA: TGTGCCAGCAGCCACTCCGGGACAGGGTTCGATGAGCAGTTCTTC

V: TRBV1
size: NA
J: TRBJ2-3
D: NA
CDR3: CTSRIFGASDTQYF
DNA: TGCACCAGCAGGATCTTTGGGGCGTCAGATACGCAGTATTTT

V: TRBV6-5
size: NA
J: TRBJ2-2
D: TRBD1
CDR3: CASTGTGRAGELFF
DNA: TGTGCCAGTACGGGGACAGGGCGAGCCGGGGAGCTGTTTTTT

V: TRBV5-4
size: once
J: TRBJ2-7
D: NA
CDR3: CASSLRLADSYEQYF
DNA: TGTGCCAGCAGCTTGAGGTTAGCGGACTCCTACGAGCAGTACTTC

V: TRBV5-8
size: NA
J: TRBJ2-5
D: TRBD2
CDR3: CASSPGLAGVAGETQYF
DNA: TGTGCCAGCAGCCCGGGACTAGCGGGGGTTGCAGGGGAGACCCAGTACTTC

V: TRBV18
size: NA
J: TRBJ1-1
D: NA
CDR3: CASSPRSGVDTEAFF
DNA: TGTGCCAGCTCACCACGGTCGGGGGTGGACACTGAAGCTTTCTTT

V: TRBV27
size: once
J: TRBJ1-5
D: NA
CDR3: CASRGGAVQPQHF
DNA: TGTGCCAGCAGAGGGGGGGCCGTGCAGCCCCAGCATTTT

V: TRBV9
size: NA
J: TRBJ2-1
D: TRBD2
CDR3: CASSVGGGAGNEQFF
DNA: TGTGCCAGCAGCGTCGGCGGGGGGGCGGGGAATGAGCAGTTCTTC

V: TRBV2
size: NA
J: TRBJ2-7
D: NA
CDR3: CASNLDARAGEQYF
DNA: TGTGCCAGCAACCTAGACGCTCGTGCTGGCGAGCAGTACTTC

V: TRBV12-5
size: few
J: TRBJ2-6
D: TRBD1
CDR3: CASGLEAPGQYGANVLTF
DNA: TGTGCTAGTGGTTTGGAAGCTCCGGGACAGTACGGGGCCAACGTCCTGACTTTC

V: TRBV2
size: NA
J: TRBJ2-1
D: TRBD2
CDR3: CASSSGGATYNEQFF
DNA: TGTGCCAGCAGTTCCGGGGGGGCGACCTACAATGAGCAGTTCTTC

V: TRBV10-3
size: NA
J: TRBJ1-2
D: NA
CDR3: CAISGGTYANYGYTF
DNA: TGTGCCATCAGTGGGGGGACATATGCTAACTATGGCTACACCTTC

V: TRBV6-6
size: NA
J: TRBJ2-5
D: NA
CDR3: CASQNQGTQETQYF
DNA: TGTGCCAGTCAAAACCAAGGGACACAAGAGACCCAGTACTTC